The sequence of this TCR beta chain was determined in a study of cytomegalovirus exposure and HLA in healthy donors. Germline-derived CDR1 and CDR2 are SGHRS and YFSETQ. The CDR3 is 16 residues long. The ends were cut back, 0 bases at V and 4 bases at J, with 13 bases in the middle. In the PCR, 60 Vbeta and 13 Jbeta primers were used. The method was immunoSEQ multiplex PCR; TCRdb's version includes in-frame clones alone and lacks a portion of them. In the table there are more than 130,000 clones, just under 85% of which are singletons. The genes are TRBV5-1 and TRBJ2-2; no firm D call. Sequencing was carried out using PBMCs. The TCR sequence derives from a man between 40 and 49 years old in good health and CMV-seropositive. The CDR3 nucleotides read TGCGCCAGCAGCTTGGAAGGCAGGATAACCACCGGGGAGCTGTTTTTT. Translating gives CASSLEGRITTGELFF.